This T cell receptor beta chain is from a study of blood T cell repertoires in COVID-19. Looking at the study overall: Sources were T cells, B-cell-depleted T cells, or PBMCs; the material itself was cDNA or gDNA.

In the source study's methods: Estimation of nucleated cell counts relied on the amplification of reference gene primers. The protocol was immunoSEQ multiplex PCR, while the TCRdb copy is restricted to in-frame clones and leaves out a portion. V and J calls and clone size are copied from that table; D and trimming were computed from the DNA. The sample includes just over 300,000 clones, roughly 87% of them seen just once. Trimming removed 6 bases at V and 8 bases at J, with 14 bases between. The germline V gene has CDR1 SNHLY and CDR2 FYNNEI. The CDR3 spans 14 residues. This clone was seen more than once but under ten times.

The sample consisted of peripheral blood. The sequence was collected from a man between 18 and 29 years old with active or convalescent COVID-19. The rearrangement joins TRBV2 to TRBJ1-6; D perhaps matches TRBD1 (6 bases). DNA of the CDR3: TGTGCCAGCAGGTTCCAGGGGTTGGATTCACCCCTCCACTTT. Protein sequence: CASRFQGLDSPLHF.